Each of the 13 T cell receptor beta chains below was sequenced from the same sample in a study of beta chain features in type 1 diabetes. Expressed TCRB transcripts got sequenced, as all isolated RNA was reverse transcribed. This table comes from immunoSEQ multiplex PCR, and its TCRdb copy is limited to in-frame clones, with some not included. The sample yields around 360,000 clones, around 12% seen once. Their antigens are not known. General study findings and limits: Across all four CD4+ subsets, people with type 1 diabetes showed modestly shorter TCRB CDR3s.

The sequencing sample was made of naive CD4+ T cells from blood. Receptors were obtained from a woman younger than 35 with type 1 diabetes.

The chain employs TRBV28 and TRBJ1-5; D might be TRBD1 (6 bases). Trimming removed 6 bases at V and 6 bases at J, with 12 bases between. The CDR3 contains 13 residues. Per germline, CDR1 MDHEN and CDR2 SYDVKM. CDR3 protein: CASSIPGAQPQHF. CDR3 nucleotide sequence: TGTGCCAGCAGCATTCCAGGGGCTCAGCCCCAGCATTTT.

The gene calls are TRBV25-1 and TRBJ1-1; TRBD1 is a possible D gene (6 bases). Trimming shortened V by 1 base and J by 0 bases, and 12 bases separated the two germline ends. The CDR3 runs 16 residues. Germline assignment: CDR1 MGHDK and CDR2 SYGVNS. The CDR3 DNA is TGTGCCAGCAGTGAATCAGGGGCAGGGATGAACACTGAAGCTTTCTTT. Protein product: CASSESGAGMNTEAFF.

This chain connects TRBV9 to TRBJ2-1, with a possible D match to TRBD1 (5 bases). The CDR3 is made up of 12 amino acids. The germline V and J ends were trimmed by 3 bases and 10 bases, with 11 bases remaining between them. Germline V CDR1 and CDR2: SGDLS, YYNGEE. The CDR3 reads CASSGQFYEQFF. In DNA, the CDR3 is TGTGCCAGCAGCGGACAGTTCTACGAGCAGTTCTTC.

This clone was found a few times. V is TRBV12-5 and J is TRBJ1-1, with D perhaps TRBD1 (5 bases). V was pared by 9 bases and J by 1 base, with 6 bases between. CDR3 length: 11 residues. Germline V lookup: CDR1 LGHNT, CDR2 FRNRAP. The chain's CDR3 is CASRANTEAFF. For the CDR3, the DNA is TGTGCTAGCAGGGCGAACACTGAAGCTTTCTTT.

This clone was seen more than once but under ten times. The V gene is TRBV19, the J gene TRBJ2-5; TRBD1 is a possible D gene (8 bases). CDR1 is LNHDA, CDR2 SQIVND, per germline (reference sequence). The V and J ends lost 7 bases and 5 bases respectively, with 17 bases between them. The CDR3 has 14 amino acids. The CDR3 DNA is TGTGCCAGTACCCCACAGGGGGGGATCGAGACCCAGTACTTC. This codes for CASTPQGGIETQYF.

V is TRBV4-3 and J is TRBJ2-3; TRBD1 matches at 9 bases. With 0 bases clipped from V and 5 bases from J, the junction kept 6 bases outside the gene matches. The CDR3 sequence is 16 residues long. CDR1 LGHNA and CDR2 YSLEER come from the germline V gene. CDR3 DNA: TGCGCCAGCAGCCAAGACAACAGGGGGCGCGGAGATACGCAGTATTTT. This gives the protein CASSQDNRGRGDTQYF.

In this sample, this clone turned up a few times. V usage is TRBV9 and J usage is TRBJ2-5, with 8 positions matching TRBD1. CDR1 and CDR2 (germline): SGDLS, YYNGEE. CDR3 size: 15 residues. Trimming at V came to 4 bases and at J to 5 bases, leaving 10 bases not matched to a gene. CDR3 sequence (DNA): TGTGCCAGCAGCCCCCAATTGGCAGGGGGCGAGACCCAGTACTTC. This gives the protein CASSPQLAGGETQYF.

This clone was observed a few times. The rearrangement links TRBV11-3 to TRBJ1-1; D ambiguous. Trimming cost V 7 bases and J 4 bases, with 13 bases left between them. CDR3 length: 13 amino acids. CDR1 SGHNT and CDR2 YENEEA come from the germline V gene. The CDR3 sequence is CASTPYSGTEAFF. The CDR3 DNA sequence: TGTGCCAGCACCCCCTATTCGGGCACTGAAGCTTTCTTT.

V is TRBV7-8 and J is TRBJ2-7; 7 nucleotides align to TRBD1. V was clipped by 4 bases and J by 2 bases; unmatched bases: 5. Germline V lookup: CDR1 SGHVS, CDR2 FQNEAQ. This CDR3 region has 14 residues. The CDR3 is CASSSGQSPYEQYF. Written as DNA, the CDR3 is TGTGCCAGCAGCTCGGGACAGTCACCCTACGAGCAGTACTTC.

This chain connects TRBV11-2 to TRBJ1-6; D may be TRBD1 (6 bases). In germline, CDR1 is SGHAT, CDR2 FQNNGV. The CDR3 spans 16 residues. Between the trimmed V and J ends, which lost 5 bases and 9 bases, there was a span of 20 bases. The CDR3: CASSNSYRVMGSPLHF. CDR3 bases: TGTGCCAGCAGCAATAGCTACAGGGTTATGGGTTCACCCCTCCACTTT.

This rearrangement joins TRBV30 to TRBJ2-7; D perhaps matches TRBD2 (7 bases). V was clipped by 4 bases and J by 7 bases, with 11 bases between them. The CDR3 runs to 11 residues. Germline CDR1 is GTSNPN and CDR2 is SVGIG (reference sequence). CDR3 nucleotides: TGTGCCTGGATCAGGGGAGGGGAGCAGTACTTC. Amino acid sequence: CAWIRGGEQYF.

This clone was seen a few times. The rearrangement uses TRBV10-3 and TRBJ2-3, with D perhaps matching TRBD2 (5 bases). Germline V gene data show CDR1 as ENHRY and CDR2 as SYGVKD. The CDR3 consists of 17 residues. Trimming shortened V by 0 bases and J by 1 base, and 14 bases separated the two germline ends. CDR3 nucleotides: TGTGCCATCAGTGAGTCGACTCTAGCAGGTGGCACAGATACGCAGTATTTT. It specifies CAISESTLAGGTDTQYF.

The V call is TRBV4-1, the J call TRBJ2-7; no clear D. Germline loops: CDR1 MGHRA, CDR2 YSYEKL. The CDR3 runs 11 residues. V lost 4 bases and J 3 bases, leaving 4 bases between the germline ends. The chain's CDR3 is CASSPFYEQYF. In DNA, the CDR3 is TGCGCCAGCAGCCCCTTCTACGAGCAGTACTTC.